A selection of T cell receptor beta chains follows, all from one sample in a study of T cell repertoires in cytomegalovirus infection. TCRdb called the reads again in MiXCR, with one record for every CDR3 protein. The sample includes about 440,000 distinct CDR3 sequences, under 40% of them seen just once. What was sequenced was PBMCs. The receptors stem from a human donor in good health (CMV status not recorded). Some clones in this sample may be carry-over from other donors' samples. Both conserved end residues are part of each CDR3. The D gene is left open where the match is weak. The size field is filled for only some rows; it gives once, few, many or a size class.

d_gene: TRBD2
abundance: once
v_gene: TRBV15
j_gene: TRBJ2-2
CDR3aa: CATRLSRGGLTGELFF
CDR3nt: TGTGCCACCAGGCTCTCCCGGGGGGGGCTCACCGGGGAGCTGTTTTTT

d_gene: .
abundance: few
v_gene: TRBV4-1
j_gene: TRBJ2-7
CDR3aa: CASSQEAQGGYEQYF
CDR3nt: TGCGCCAGCAGCCAAGAAGCACAGGGAGGCTACGAGCAGTACTTC

d_gene: TRBD1
abundance: many
v_gene: TRBV7-6
j_gene: TRBJ2-1
CDR3aa: CASSQGTGNYNEQFF
CDR3nt: TGTGCTAGCAGCCAGGGGACAGGGAACTACAATGAGCAGTTCTTC

d_gene: .
abundance: few
v_gene: TRBV19
j_gene: TRBJ1-5
CDR3aa: CASSGDPNQPQHF
CDR3nt: TGTGCCAGTAGCGGGGACCCCAATCAGCCCCAGCATTTT

d_gene: .
abundance: many
v_gene: TRBV7-2
j_gene: TRBJ2-2
CDR3aa: CASSPFSGELFF
CDR3nt: TGTGCCAGCAGCCCCTTTAGCGGGGAGCTGTTTTTT

d_gene: .
abundance: few
v_gene: TRBV6-2/TRBV6-3
j_gene: TRBJ2-5
CDR3aa: CASTLLGGGEETQYF
CDR3nt: TGTGCCAGCACCCTTCTTGGGGGGGGCGAAGAGACCCAGTACTTC

d_gene: TRBD1
abundance: .
v_gene: TRBV24-1
j_gene: TRBJ1-5
CDR3aa: CATSWTGGRDQPQHF
CDR3nt: TGTGCCACCAGTTGGACAGGGGGCAGGGATCAGCCCCAGCATTTT

d_gene: .
abundance: .
v_gene: TRBV6-8
j_gene: TRBJ1-6
CDR3aa: CASSYGQVGAPLHF
CDR3nt: TGTGCCAGCAGTTACGGGCAGGTCGGGGCACCCCTCCACTTT

d_gene: .
abundance: few
v_gene: TRBV15
j_gene: TRBJ2-2
CDR3aa: CATSRNTGELFF
CDR3nt: TGTGCCACCAGCAGAAACACCGGGGAGCTGTTTTTT

d_gene: .
abundance: many
v_gene: TRBV7-2
j_gene: TRBJ1-2
CDR3aa: CASSSSGGPYGYTF
CDR3nt: TGTGCCAGCAGCTCTTCCGGGGGACCCTATGGCTACACCTTC

d_gene: .
abundance: many
v_gene: TRBV7-2
j_gene: TRBJ2-5
CDR3aa: CASSLGFSLETQYF
CDR3nt: TGTGCCAGCAGCTTAGGGTTCTCCCTGGAGACCCAGTACTTC

d_gene: .
abundance: .
v_gene: TRBV7-2
j_gene: TRBJ1-1
CDR3aa: CASSLGEVKWVTEAFF
CDR3nt: TGTGCCAGCAGCTTAGGGGAAGTTAAGTGGGTCACTGAAGCTTTCTTT

d_gene: .
abundance: .
v_gene: TRBV6-5
j_gene: TRBJ1-6
CDR3aa: CASSYSLRGGDSPLHF
CDR3nt: TGTGCCAGCAGTTACTCGTTGCGGGGGGGAGATTCACCCCTCCACTTT

d_gene: TRBD1
abundance: .
v_gene: TRBV20-1
j_gene: TRBJ1-2
CDR3aa: CSARDRDRRYGYTF
CDR3nt: TGCAGTGCTAGAGATAGGGACAGGAGATATGGCTACACCTTC

d_gene: .
abundance: .
v_gene: TRBV29-1
j_gene: TRBJ2-7
CDR3aa: CSVEGGWGEEQYF
CDR3nt: TGCAGCGTTGAAGGGGGCTGGGGGGAGGAGCAGTACTTC

d_gene: .
abundance: .
v_gene: TRBV5-5
j_gene: TRBJ1-1
CDR3aa: CASSLTPNTVACF
CDR3nt: TGTGCCAGCAGCTTGACACCGAACACTGTAGCTTGCTTT

d_gene: .
abundance: few
v_gene: TRBV10-3
j_gene: TRBJ1-3
CDR3aa: CAITPGAGNTIYF
CDR3nt: TGTGCCATCACCCCAGGGGCTGGAAACACCATATATTTT

d_gene: TRBD1
abundance: .
v_gene: TRBV27
j_gene: TRBJ1-5
CDR3aa: CASMETGGYTGQPQHF
CDR3nt: TGTGCCAGCATGGAGACAGGGGGCTATACGGGGCAGCCCCAGCATTTT

d_gene: .
abundance: few
v_gene: TRBV6-2/TRBV6-3
j_gene: TRBJ2-2
CDR3aa: CASSYPGRTGELFF
CDR3nt: TGTGCCAGCAGTTACCCAGGGAGAACCGGGGAGCTGTTTTTT

d_gene: .
abundance: .
v_gene: TRBV18
j_gene: TRBJ1-4
CDR3aa: CASSRMETGDEKLFF
CDR3nt: TGTGCCAGCTCACGGATGGAAACTGGTGATGAAAAACTGTTTTTT

d_gene: .
abundance: many
v_gene: TRBV12-3/TRBV12-4
j_gene: TRBJ2-1
CDR3aa: CASRRDVEGLEQFF
CDR3nt: TGTGCCAGCAGACGGGATGTGGAGGGGCTGGAGCAGTTCTTC

d_gene: .
abundance: .
v_gene: TRBV19
j_gene: TRBJ2-4
CDR3aa: CASSSDSTGIQYF
CDR3nt: TGTGCCAGTAGCTCGGACAGCACAGGCATTCAGTACTTC

d_gene: .
abundance: many
v_gene: TRBV7-8
j_gene: TRBJ1-2
CDR3aa: CASSRRGTNYGYTF
CDR3nt: TGTGCCAGCAGCCGTCGCGGGACCAACTATGGCTACACCTTC

d_gene: TRBD1
abundance: few
v_gene: TRBV6-1
j_gene: TRBJ1-5
CDR3aa: CASRRDRGIGNQPQHF
CDR3nt: TGTGCCAGCAGGCGGGACAGGGGTATTGGCAATCAGCCCCAGCATTTT